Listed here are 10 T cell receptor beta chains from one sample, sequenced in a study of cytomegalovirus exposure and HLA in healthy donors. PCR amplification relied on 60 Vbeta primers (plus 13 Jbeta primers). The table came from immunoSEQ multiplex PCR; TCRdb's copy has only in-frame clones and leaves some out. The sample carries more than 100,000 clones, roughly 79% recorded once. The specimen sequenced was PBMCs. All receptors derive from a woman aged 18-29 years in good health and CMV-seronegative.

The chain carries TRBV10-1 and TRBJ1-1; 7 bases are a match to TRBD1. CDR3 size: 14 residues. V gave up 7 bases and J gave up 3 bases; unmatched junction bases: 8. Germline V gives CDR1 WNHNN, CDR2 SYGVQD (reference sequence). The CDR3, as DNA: TGCGCCAGCAATAACCGGGACAGATACACTGAAGCTTTCTTT. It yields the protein CASNNRDRYTEAFF.

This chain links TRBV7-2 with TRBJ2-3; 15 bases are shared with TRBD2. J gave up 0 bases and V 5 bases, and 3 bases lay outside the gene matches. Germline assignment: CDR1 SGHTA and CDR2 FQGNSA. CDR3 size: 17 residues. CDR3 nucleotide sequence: TGTGCCAGCAGCCCAGGGACTAGCGGGAGGAGCACAGATACGCAGTATTTT. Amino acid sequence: CASSPGTSGRSTDTQYF.

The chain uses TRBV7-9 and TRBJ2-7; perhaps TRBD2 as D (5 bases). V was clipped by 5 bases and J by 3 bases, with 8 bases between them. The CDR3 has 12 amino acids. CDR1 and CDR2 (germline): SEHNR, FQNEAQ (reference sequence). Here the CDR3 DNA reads TGTGCCAGCAGCGCGGGCCTCTACGAGCAGTACTTC. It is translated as CASSAGLYEQYF. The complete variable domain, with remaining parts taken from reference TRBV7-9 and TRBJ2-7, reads DTGVSQNPRHKITKRGQNVTFRCDPISEHNRLYWYRQTLGQGPEFLTYFQNEAQLEKSRLLSDRFSAERPKGSFSTLEIQRTEQGDSAMYLCASSAGLYEQYFGPGTRLTVT.

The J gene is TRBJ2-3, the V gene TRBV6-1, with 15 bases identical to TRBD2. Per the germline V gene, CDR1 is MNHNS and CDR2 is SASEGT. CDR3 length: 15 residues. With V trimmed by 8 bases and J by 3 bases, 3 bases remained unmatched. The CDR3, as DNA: TGTGCCAGCCTGGGACTAGCGGGAGGAACAGATACGCAGTATTTT. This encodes CASLGLAGGTDTQYF.

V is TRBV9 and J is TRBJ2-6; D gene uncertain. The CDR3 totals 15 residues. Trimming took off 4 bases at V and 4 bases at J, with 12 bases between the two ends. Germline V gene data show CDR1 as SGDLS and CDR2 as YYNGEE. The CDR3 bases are TGTGCCAGCAGCCCCTCGAGGTTCGGGGCCAACGTCCTGACTTTC. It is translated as CASSPSRFGANVLTF.

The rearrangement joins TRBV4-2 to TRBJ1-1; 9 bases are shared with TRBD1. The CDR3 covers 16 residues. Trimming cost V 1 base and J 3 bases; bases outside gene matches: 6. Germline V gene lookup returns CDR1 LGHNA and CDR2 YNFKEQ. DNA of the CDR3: TGTGCCAGCAGCCAAGGGGCCGGACAGGGGCACACTGAAGCTTTCTTT. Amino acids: CASSQGAGQGHTEAFF.

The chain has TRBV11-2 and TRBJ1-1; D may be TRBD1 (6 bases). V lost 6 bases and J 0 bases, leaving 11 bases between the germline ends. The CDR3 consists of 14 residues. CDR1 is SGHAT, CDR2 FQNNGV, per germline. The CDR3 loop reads CASSFGQLNTEAFF. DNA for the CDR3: TGTGCCAGCAGTTTTGGACAGCTGAACACTGAAGCTTTCTTT.

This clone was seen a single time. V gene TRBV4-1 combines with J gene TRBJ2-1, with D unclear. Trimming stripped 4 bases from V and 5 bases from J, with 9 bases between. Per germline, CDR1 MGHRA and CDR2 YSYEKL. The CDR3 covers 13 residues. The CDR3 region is CASSPAGDNEQFF. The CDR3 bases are TGCGCCAGCAGCCCGGCCGGAGACAATGAGCAGTTCTTC.

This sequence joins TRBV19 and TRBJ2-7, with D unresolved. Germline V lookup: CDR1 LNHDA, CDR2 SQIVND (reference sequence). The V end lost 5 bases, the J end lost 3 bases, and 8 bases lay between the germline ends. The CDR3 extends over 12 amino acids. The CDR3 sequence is CASSPGFYEQYF. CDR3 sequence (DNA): TGTGCCAGTAGTCCGGGTTTCTACGAGCAGTACTTC.

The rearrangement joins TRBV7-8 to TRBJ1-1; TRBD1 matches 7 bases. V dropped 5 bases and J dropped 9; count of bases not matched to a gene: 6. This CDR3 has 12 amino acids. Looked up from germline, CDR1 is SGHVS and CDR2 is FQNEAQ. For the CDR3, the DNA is TGTGCCAGCAGCGAGAGGACAGGAAAAGCTTTCTTT. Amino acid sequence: CASSERTGKAFF.